This T cell receptor beta chain was sequenced in a study of T cell responses to AZD1222 COVID-19 vaccine. For the study at large: Researchers grouped second doses given at about 4 or about 12 weeks into one pool.

Clones were read by immunoSEQ multiplex PCR, and TCRdb kept only the in-frame ones, dropping some. The profile shows 150,000 to 160,000 clones, about nine tenths of them singletons. A single count supports this clone. CDR1 is ENHRY and CDR2 is SYGVKD in the germline V gene. V was shortened by 0 bases and J by 6 bases, with 11 bases between the two germline ends. The CDR3 covers 15 residues. V is TRBV10-3 and J is TRBJ2-2; D possibly corresponds to TRBD2 (5 bases). This sequence originates from an adult in good health. The sequencing here drew on peripheral blood, taken on day 0 of AZD1222 vaccination. CDR3 sequence: CAISESSGDAGELFF. In nucleotides, the CDR3 is TGTGCCATCAGTGAGTCTTCCGGGGATGCCGGGGAGCTGTTTTTT.